The 3 T cell receptor beta chains presented below share a single source sample, sequenced in a study of blood T cell repertoires in COVID-19. Clones were sequenced by immunoSEQ multiplex PCR, and TCRdb holds only the in-frame ones, with some missing. The sample consists of hundreds of thousands of clones, approximately 89% of them appearing once. Sequences were obtained from PBMCs or T cells enriched from blood (not recorded which). All receptors come from a woman aged 40 to 50 who had recovered from COVID-19.

The chain carries TRBV6-5 and TRBJ2-7; the match to TRBD2 covers 12 bases. This CDR3 region has 14 residues. The germline V gene encodes CDR1 MNHEY and CDR2 SVGAGI. V shed 5 bases and J 2 bases; nucleotides not matched to a gene: 1. The DNA of the CDR3 is TGTGCCAGCAGTCGGACTAGCGGGACCTACGAGCAGTACTTC. Residues: CASSRTSGTYEQYF.

This clone was observed once. This chain joins TRBV3-1 (or the pseudogene TRBV3-2) and TRBJ1-5, with D tentatively TRBD1 (6 bases). The CDR3 spans 13 residues. Trimming cost V 4 bases and J 6 bases, with 10 bases left between them. CDR1 and CDR2 from the germline V gene are LGHDT and YNNKEL (reference sequence). The CDR3, as DNA: TGTGCCAGCAGCCTTTCAGGGGTTCAGCCCCAGCATTTT. It encodes CASSLSGVQPQHF.

This clone was seen a single time. This sequence joins TRBV3-1 (or the pseudogene TRBV3-2) and TRBJ2-1; 9 bases fit TRBD2. The CDR3 extends over 17 amino acids. CDR1 LGHDT and CDR2 YNNKEL come from the germline V gene (reference sequence). V shed 1 base, J shed 0 bases, and the junction held 4 bases outside the gene matches. CDR3 in DNA: TGTGCCAGCAGCCAAGCGCGGGGGGGTCTCTCCTACAATGAGCAGTTCTTC. Protein: CASSQARGGLSYNEQFF.